This TCR beta chain was documented in a study of T cell repertoires in cytomegalovirus infection. CDR3 length: 14 amino acids. Germline lookup yields CDR1 SGHVS and CDR2 FNYEAQ. The V and J ends lost 2 bases and 3 bases respectively, with 8 bases between them. In TCRdb, the reads were re-called with MiXCR into one record per CDR3 protein. The sample comprises 150,000 or so distinct CDR3 sequences, approximately 30% of which are singletons, and roughly 50% rests with the top ten. This clonotype has ten or more counts. Its antigen remains unknown. This chain links TRBV7-6 with TRBJ1-5, with D unclear. Sequencing was performed on CD8+ T cells from cultured PBMCs, taken from culture after CMV antigen stimulation. The sequence was collected from a human donor in good health (CMV status not recorded). Some clones in this sample may be carry-over from other donors' samples. CDR3 sequence (DNA): TGTGCCAGCAGCTTATTCAATGACAATCAGCCCCAGCATTTT. Translation: CASSLFNDNQPQHF.